This entry concerns a single T cell receptor beta chain. Tagging with unique molecular identifiers was applied to individual cDNA molecules. TCRdb used MiXCR to reprocess the 5' RACE reads, holding one entry per CDR3 protein. The top ten hold roughly 6% of the sample, which has about 26,000 distinct CDR3 sequences, just over 4% seen once. The CDR3 has 17 amino acids. From germline, CDR1 is SGHRS and CDR2 YFSETQ. Trimming at V came to 4 bases and at J to 3 bases, leaving 12 bases not matched to a gene. This entry comes from a study of early T cells in non-severe SARS-CoV-2 infection. This receptor was obtained from an adult who was a healthcare worker with PCR-confirmed SARS-CoV-2 infection or an uninfected control (not recorded which). V usage is TRBV5-1 and J usage is TRBJ2-7; 11 bases are shared with TRBD2. Material: whole blood. Here the CDR3 reads CASSPGTSGQADYEQYF. CDR3 in DNA: TGCGCCAGCAGCCCTGGGACTAGCGGCCAGGCGGACTACGAGCAGTACTTC.